The present TCR beta chain was sequenced within a study of blood T cell repertoires in COVID-19. Study details: Both acute and convalescent COVID-19 samples were obtained from the United States, Italy and Spain.

This clone has a single count. Participants had their cohort set by participant-reported clinical history. The V and J ends lost 5 bases and 6 bases, in that order; junction bases with no gene match: 3. The CDR3 is 12 amino acids. Germline CDR1 SQVTM, CDR2 ANQGSEA. Source study methods: Amplification with reference gene primers provided the estimates of nucleated cell counts. The protocol was immunoSEQ multiplex PCR, while the TCRdb copy is restricted to in-frame clones and leaves out a portion. V and J calls and clone size come straight from that table; D and trimming were deduced from the DNA. This sample yields around 190,000 clones, of which roughly four fifths are seen a single time; approximately 8.7% belongs to the top ten.

The chain carries TRBV29-1 and TRBJ2-4, with 8 bases matching TRBD2. The source is a middle-aged man who had recovered from COVID-19. Sequenced input: PBMCs or T cells enriched from blood (not recorded which). The DNA of the CDR3 is TGCAGCGTTAGCGGGAGCGGAAACATTCAGTACTTC. As protein: CSVSGSGNIQYF.